What follows are 19 T cell receptor beta chains derived from one specimen sequenced in a study of T-cell memory formation after mild COVID-19. In TCRdb, the 5' RACE reads were re-called with MiXCR into one record per CDR3 protein. The profile covers hundreds of thousands of distinct CDR3 sequences, with around 17% appearing a single time and about a fifth taken by the ten largest. Sequenced input: PBMCs or a T cell subset sorted from them (not recorded which). The source of these receptors is a man aged 18 to 29 who had mild COVID-19 (a few samples of this study predate the infection). Cell type and time point are not known.

This clonotype showed up just a few times. This sequence joins TRBV7-8 and TRBJ1-2; D gene ambiguous. CDR1 is SGHVS, CDR2 FQNEAQ, per germline. The CDR3 contains 14 residues. Trimming removed 2 bases from V and 3 bases from J, with 10 bases in between. The CDR3 region is CASSLRRVDYGYTF. In DNA, the CDR3 is TGTGCCAGCAGCTTAAGGAGGGTTGACTATGGCTACACCTTC.

The gene calls are TRBV6-5 and TRBJ1-1; perhaps TRBD1 as D (6 bases). The CDR3 sequence is 14 residues long. Germline lookup yields CDR1 MNHEY and CDR2 SVGAGI. The V end lost 6 bases, the J end lost 2 bases, and 13 bases lay between the germline ends. The CDR3 nucleotides are TGTGCCAGCAGGCAGGGGAGGGGAAACACTGAAGCTTTCTTT. Its translation is CASRQGRGNTEAFF.

The CDR3 region has the DNA TGTGCCACCAGTGAACCAACCGGGACAAGCACCGGGGAGCTGTTTTTT. Translated, it gives CATSEPTGTSTGELFF. The chain joins TRBV24-1 to TRBJ2-2, with D possibly TRBD1 on 6 matching bases. Trimming shortened V by 4 bases and J by 4 bases, and 15 bases separated the two germline ends. This CDR3 has 16 residues. Germline V CDR1 and CDR2: KGHDR, SFDVKD.

This chain links TRBV15 with TRBJ1-5, with no clear D. Deletions cut 0 bases from V and 3 bases from J, with 3 bases between. The germline V gene encodes CDR1 LNHNV and CDR2 YYDKDF (reference sequence). The CDR3 consists of 13 residues. CDR3 DNA: TGTGCCACCAGCAGAGATTTCAATCAGCCCCAGCATTTT. Encoded protein: CATSRDFNQPQHF. Drawing the rest from reference TRBV15 and TRBJ1-5, the complete variable domain is DAMVIQNPRYQVTQFGKPVTLSCSQTLNHNVMYWYQQKSSQAPKLLFHYYDKDFNNEADTPDNFQSRRPNTSFCFLDIRSPGLGDTAMYLCATSRDFNQPQHFGDGTRLSIL.

V usage is TRBV6-2 or TRBV6-3 and J usage is TRBJ1-5; TRBD1 matches at 7 bases. The CDR3 is 15 amino acids. Germline-derived CDR1 and CDR2 are MNHEY and SVGEGT. V lost 6 bases, J lost 2 bases, and 7 bases stayed unmatched. The DNA for the CDR3 is TGTGCCAGCAGCCTACAGGGGTTTGGCAATCAGCCCCAGCATTTT. It yields the protein CASSLQGFGNQPQHF.

This clonotype has ten or more counts. The genes are TRBV5-1 and TRBJ2-5; D may be TRBD2 (6 bases). This CDR3 region has 14 residues. The V gene's germline CDR1 is SGHRS and CDR2 YFSETQ. Trimming took 0 bases from V and 2 from J, leaving 8 bases between them. CDR3 nucleotides: TGCGCCAGCAGCTTGGTCGGGGGTCAAGAGACCCAGTACTTC. It specifies CASSLVGGQETQYF.

The chain uses TRBV12-5 and TRBJ2-5; 7 bases line up with TRBD2. V was pared by 7 bases and J by 5 bases, with 7 bases of the junction left unmatched. The CDR3 consists of 13 residues. CDR1 LGHNT and CDR2 FRNRAP come from the germline V gene. The CDR3 DNA follows: TGTGCTAGTGAGCGGGGTGAGGGTGAGACCCAGTACTTC. It codes for CASERGEGETQYF. The full variable domain, in which reference TRBV12-5 and TRBJ2-5 provide the parts outside the CDR3, is DARVTQTPRHKVTEMGQEVTMRCQPILGHNTVFWYRQTMMQGLELLAYFRNRAPLDDSGMPKDRFSAEMPDATLATLKIQPSEPRDSAVYFCASERGEGETQYFGPGTRLLVL.

The chain is built from TRBV20-1 and TRBJ2-5; 7 bases are a match to TRBD1. V shed 7 bases, J shed 5 bases, and the junction held 7 bases outside the gene matches. Germline lookup yields CDR1 DFQATT and CDR2 SNEGSKA (reference sequence). The CDR3 contains 12 residues. In DNA form, the CDR3 reads TGCAGTGAAGCACAGGGGCGGGAGACCCAGTACTTC. It yields the protein CSEAQGRETQYF.

The sample holds many counts of this clonotype. V and J are TRBV7-2 and TRBJ2-5; D call uncertain. The CDR3 runs to 12 residues. V was clipped by 2 bases and J by 8 bases, with 9 bases between them. The germline gives CDR1 SGHTA, CDR2 FQGNSA. This chain's CDR3 is CASSLLRSTQYF. The CDR3 nucleotides read TGTGCCAGCAGCTTATTAAGATCCACCCAGTACTTC.

This clonotype was observed a few times. This chain joins TRBV9 and TRBJ2-2, with D possibly TRBD1 on 6 matching bases. The V and J ends lost 2 bases and 6 bases respectively, with 14 bases between them. This CDR3 is built from 15 residues. Germline assignment: CDR1 SGDLS and CDR2 YYNGEE. The CDR3 reads CASSVQGLSSGELFF. The CDR3 bases are TGTGCCAGCAGCGTCCAGGGGTTATCGTCCGGGGAGCTGTTTTTT. The full variable domain, rest sourced from reference TRBV9 and TRBJ2-2, is DSGVTQTPKHLITATGQRVTLRCSPRSGDLSVYWYQQSLDQGLQFLIQYYNGEERAKGNILERFSAQQFPDLHSELNLSSLELGDSALYFCASSVQGLSSGELFFGEGSRLTVL.

The rearrangement joins TRBV20-1 to TRBJ2-6, with 8 bases that match TRBD1. With V trimmed by 6 bases and J by 0 bases, 4 bases remained unmatched. The CDR3 totals 15 residues. CDR1 and CDR2 (germline): DFQATT, SNEGSKA (reference sequence). CDR3 sequence (DNA): TGCAGTGCCCGGACAGGGAGCTCTGGGGCCAACGTCCTGACTTTC. Its translation is CSARTGSSGANVLTF.

Only a few counts were recorded for this clonotype. The gene calls are TRBV6-6 and TRBJ2-4; no reliable D call. CDR1 and CDR2 from the germline V gene are MNHNY and SVGAGI (reference sequence). This CDR3 region has 16 residues. V lost 5 bases and J lost 0, with 14 bases in between. In DNA, the CDR3 is TGTGCCAGCAGTGTCGCGCCACGATTAGCCAAAAACATTCAGTACTTC. This codes for CASSVAPRLAKNIQYF.

The rearrangement uses TRBV29-1 and TRBJ2-5, with 10 bases matching TRBD2. This CDR3 region has 14 residues. Germline V gene sequence: CDR1 SQVTM, CDR2 ANQGSEA. J was trimmed by 9 bases and V by 1 base; bases with no gene match: 8. CDR3 DNA: TGCAGCGTTGAAGTAGCGGGGGGCCGAAAGGCCCAGTACTTC. Protein sequence: CSVEVAGGRKAQYF.

The V and J genes are TRBV6-2 or TRBV6-3 and TRBJ1-2, with D perhaps TRBD1 (6 bases). The CDR3 extends over 19 amino acids. V shed 0 bases and J shed 7 bases, with 27 bases lying between them. Germline CDR1 and CDR2: MNHEY and SVGEGT. Here the CDR3 DNA reads TGTGCCAGCAGTTACTCGAATAAGCCAGGGGCTTACTATCTTCGTGGCTACACCTTC. It encodes CASSYSNKPGAYYLRGYTF.

Ten or more counts support this clonotype. Sequence at one end of the junction differs from germline and may be a read error. V gene TRBV20-1 combines with J gene TRBJ2-4, with D unresolved. The germline CDR1 and CDR2 sequences are DFQATT and SNEGSKA (reference sequence). The CDR3 consists of 13 residues. The CDR3 here is CSARELAKNIQYF. The CDR3 DNA sequence: TGCAGTGCCAGAGAGTTAGCCAAAAACATTCAGTACTTC.

The V and J genes are TRBV3-1 and TRBJ1-2; D gene uncertain. Trimming left V 6 bases short and J 4 bases short, with 6 bases between. Germline V gives CDR1 LGHDT, CDR2 YNNKEL (reference sequence). The CDR3 is made up of 11 amino acids. Here the CDR3 reads CASRAVYGYTF. The CDR3 DNA reads TGTGCCAGCAGAGCCGTCTATGGCTACACCTTC.

The sample holds a few counts of this clonotype. The J gene is TRBJ2-5, the V gene TRBV5-1; D not resolved. The CDR3 has 14 residues. The germline V gene encodes CDR1 SGHRS and CDR2 YFSETQ. With 3 bases removed from V and 0 bases from J, the gap between germline ends came to 9 bases. The CDR3 region is CASSSTAYQETQYF. CDR3 nucleotide sequence: TGCGCCAGCAGCTCGACGGCTTACCAAGAGACCCAGTACTTC.

The rearrangement links TRBV7-9 to TRBJ1-2; D gene unclear. The CDR3 totals 16 residues. Between the trimmed V and J ends, which lost 3 bases and 1 base, there was a span of 15 bases. CDR1 is SEHNR, CDR2 FQNEAQ, per germline (reference sequence). CDR3 DNA sequence: TGTGCCAGCAGCTTGGGTGTAGGCGAAAGTAACTATGGCTACACCTTC. As protein: CASSLGVGESNYGYTF.

This clonotype has a single count. The chain links TRBV7-2 to TRBJ2-5, with 7 positions matching TRBD1. CDR3 length: 14 residues. Unmatched junction bases numbered 5, after V lost 7 bases and J lost 0 bases. The germline V gene has CDR1 SGHTA and CDR2 FQGNSA. For the CDR3, the DNA is TGTGCCAGCACCGAGACAGGGTACCAAGAGACCCAGTACTTC. This translates into CASTETGYQETQYF.